A single T cell receptor beta chain is shown here with its context. Its specificity is not known. The data belong to a study of cytomegalovirus exposure and HLA in healthy donors. Germline V lookup: CDR1 LNHDA, CDR2 SQIVND (reference sequence). This CDR3 is built from 13 residues. With 1 base removed from V and 11 bases from J, the gap between germline ends came to 14 bases. With 60 Vbeta and 13 Jbeta primers, the PCR was carried out. Only in-frame clones appear in the TCRdb table, and some are missing; sequencing was by immunoSEQ multiplex PCR. The table has approximately 89,000 clones, roughly three quarters seen once. The study, taken as a whole, reports: Most subjects' HLA-A and HLA-B alleles were reportedly predicted from TCR beta sequences. Across donors, most TCRs were seen rarely, yet some public ones were widespread.

The sample consisted of PBMCs. The sequence came from a man aged 25-45 years in good health and CMV-seronegative. The V and J genes are TRBV19 and TRBJ1-1, with D tentatively TRBD1 (5 bases). DNA for the CDR3: TGTGCCAGTAGTATAGCCCCAGGCTCAGGGGCTTTCTTT. Translated: CASSIAPGSGAFF.